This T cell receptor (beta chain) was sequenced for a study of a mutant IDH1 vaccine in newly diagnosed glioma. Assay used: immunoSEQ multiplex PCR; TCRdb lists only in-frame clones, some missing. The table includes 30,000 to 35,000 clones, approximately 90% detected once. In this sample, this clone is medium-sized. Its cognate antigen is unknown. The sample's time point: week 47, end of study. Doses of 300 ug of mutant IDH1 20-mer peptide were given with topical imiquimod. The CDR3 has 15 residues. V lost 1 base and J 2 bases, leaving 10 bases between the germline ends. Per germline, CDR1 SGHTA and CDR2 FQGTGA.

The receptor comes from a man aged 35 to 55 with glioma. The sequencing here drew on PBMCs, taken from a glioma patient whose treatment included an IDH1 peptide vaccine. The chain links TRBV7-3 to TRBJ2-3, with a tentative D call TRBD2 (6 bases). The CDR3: CASSLMPGDTDTQYF. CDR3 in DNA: TGTGCCAGCAGCTTAATGCCGGGAGACACAGATACGCAGTATTTT.